The sample holds a few counts of the clone carrying this T cell receptor beta chain. This sample is drawn from a study of OX40 agonist ivuxolimab in advanced cancers. CDR3 length equals 14 residues. V dropped 4 bases and J dropped 2 bases, with 11 bases sitting between them. Germline CDR1 and CDR2: SNHLY and FYNNEI. Assay used: immunoSEQ multiplex PCR; TCRdb lists only in-frame clones, some missing. Of about 28,000 clones in the sample, roughly 87% were seen once. This sample comprised CD4+ or CD8+ T cells sorted from blood, obtained in a trial of the OX40 agonist ivuxolimab. The rearrangement uses TRBV2 and TRBJ1-2, with D possibly matching TRBD1 (6 bases). The TCR sequence derives from an adult with an advanced solid tumor such as melanoma, head and neck, liver or kidney cancer. The CDR3 nucleotides are TGTGCCAGCAGTGGGGACACCACAAACTATGGCTACACCTTC. This gives the protein CASSGDTTNYGYTF.